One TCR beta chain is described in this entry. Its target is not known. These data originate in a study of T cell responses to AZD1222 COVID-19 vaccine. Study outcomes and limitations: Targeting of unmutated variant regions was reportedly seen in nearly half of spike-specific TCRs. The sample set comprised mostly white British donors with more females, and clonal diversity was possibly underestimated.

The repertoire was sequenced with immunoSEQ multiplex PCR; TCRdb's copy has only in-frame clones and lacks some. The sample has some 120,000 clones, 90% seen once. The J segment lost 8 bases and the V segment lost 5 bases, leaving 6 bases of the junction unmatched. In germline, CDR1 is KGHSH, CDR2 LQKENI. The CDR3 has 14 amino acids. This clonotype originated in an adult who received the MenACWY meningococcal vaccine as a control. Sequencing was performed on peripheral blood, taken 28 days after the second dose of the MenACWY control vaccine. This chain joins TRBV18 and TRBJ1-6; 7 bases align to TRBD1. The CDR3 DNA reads TGTGCCAGCTCAAGAGGGGGCGGTGATTCACCCCTCCACTTT. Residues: CASSRGGGDSPLHF.